The TCR beta chain described here comes from a study of shared clonotypes between healthy human individuals. Germline V gene data show CDR1 as SGHVS and CDR2 as FNYEAQ. V dropped 5 bases and J dropped 0 bases, with 7 bases sitting between them. CDR3 length: 13 residues. Sequencing was performed with immunoSEQ multiplex PCR; in TCRdb, only in-frame clones are kept and a portion is missing. The sample has some 360,000 clones; around 79% are singletons. The CD4+ fraction was divided into a CD45RA+ naive subset and a CD45RA-negative memory subset. This receptor was taken from a man under 40 in good health. This rearrangement joins TRBV7-6 to TRBJ1-1; D unclear. Material: memory CD4+ T cells sorted from blood. Indicated subset: CD45RA-negative fraction. Here the CDR3 DNA reads TGTGCCAGCAGCCCACCGGTGAACACTGAAGCTTTCTTT. It encodes CASSPPVNTEAFF.